This T cell receptor (beta chain) was recorded in a study of regulatory T cells in long-lasting Graves disease. Broader study findings: With a small sample size, accuracy may have been reduced.

Of note for this clonotype: Its antigen is unidentified.

Time point defined: newly diagnosed GD, antithyroid drugs for less than 3 months. PBMC RNA was the source of the TCR library. Building the TCR beta libraries relied on iRepertoire HTBI primers, and CDR3 regions underwent Arm-PCR. Each CDR3 protein gets one entry after TCRdb re-called the multiplex PCR reads with MiXCR. The sample holds hundreds of thousands of distinct CDR3 sequences, 15% seen once. The same specimen was also included in a second study, on T cells in Graves' hyperthyroidism and ophthalmopathy. This second study notes: Stable disease denoted Graves' hyperthyroidism without ophthalmopathy progression within 18 months.

The clonotype originates from a woman in her thirties or forties with Graves disease. The sample consisted of peripheral blood mononuclear cells (PBMCs), taken at new diagnosis, from a patient treated with antithyroid drugs.

The CDR3 region is CASSQGAQGFTDTQYF. The DNA of the CDR3 is TGCGCCAGCAGCCAAGGGGCCCAGGGGTTCACAGATACGCAGTATTTT. The chain carries TRBV4-1 and TRBJ2-3; tentatively, D is TRBD1 (6 bases). Trimming stripped 1 base from V and 2 bases from J, with 13 bases between. Germline values: CDR1 MGHRA, CDR2 YSYEKL. The CDR3 runs 16 residues.